These 28 T cell receptor beta chains originate from one sample sequenced in a study of blood T cell repertoires in COVID-19. The method was immunoSEQ multiplex PCR; TCRdb's version includes in-frame clones alone and lacks a portion of them. Of tens of thousands of clones listed, around 83% are singletons. The sample consisted of peripheral blood. The receptor source for this set is a human donor in a cohort sampled during active COVID-19.

This clone has more than one count but fewer than ten. This rearrangement joins TRBV7-9 to TRBJ1-6; D uncertain. V was clipped by 0 bases and J by 12 bases, with 6 bases between them. Germline values: CDR1 SEHNR, CDR2 FQNEAQ (reference sequence). The CDR3 loop spans 12 amino acids. Written as DNA, the CDR3 is TGTGCCAGCAGCTTAGCGGAGGGACCCCTCCACTTT. Translated, it gives CASSLAEGPLHF.

This chain links TRBV4-2 with TRBJ2-1, with D possibly being TRBD2 (6 bases). The germline V and J ends were trimmed by 5 bases and 3 bases, with 17 bases remaining between them. Germline V gene sequence: CDR1 LGHNA, CDR2 YNFKEQ. The CDR3 spans 16 residues. For the CDR3, the DNA is TGTGCCAGCAGCTCCCAGCGGAGGGGCATCTACAATGAGCAGTTCTTC. Protein: CASSSQRRGIYNEQFF.

The rearrangement uses TRBV18 and TRBJ2-1, with unresolved D. CDR3 length: 15 amino acids. Germline CDR1 and CDR2: KGHSH and LQKENI. Trimming removed 1 base at V and 0 bases at J, with 7 bases between. In DNA form, the CDR3 reads TGTGCCAGCTCACCACTGGGCTTCTCCTACAATGAGCAGTTCTTC. It codes for CASSPLGFSYNEQFF.

The gene calls are TRBV5-4 and TRBJ2-5; tentatively, D is TRBD2 (7 bases). The V gene's germline CDR1 is SGHNT and CDR2 YYREEE (reference sequence). V was pared by 4 bases and J by 2 bases, with 18 bases between. This CDR3 region has 16 residues. CDR3 loop: CASSIKGRGLQETQYF. DNA of the CDR3: TGTGCCAGCAGCATCAAAGGGAGGGGGTTGCAAGAGACCCAGTACTTC.

This clone appeared a single time. The V gene is TRBV5-4, the J gene TRBJ2-3; no reliable D call. There are 15 residues in the CDR3. The V gene's germline CDR1 is SGHNT and CDR2 YYREEE (reference sequence). V was shortened by 1 base and J by 4 bases, with 13 bases between the two germline ends. The CDR3 nucleotides read TGTGCCAGCAGCTTGCGGCTACCGCAGGCAGATACGCAGTATTTT. Translation: CASSLRLPQADTQYF.

Turning to this clone: Germline is not matched at one junction end, which may reflect a read error. This rearrangement joins TRBV2 to TRBJ2-7; 8 bases match TRBD1. Germline V gene data show CDR1 as SNHLY and CDR2 as FYNNEI. The CDR3 contains 16 residues. Here the CDR3 reads CASSEVTTGAYMKQYF. Here the CDR3 DNA reads TGTGCCAGCAGCGAAGTAACGACAGGGGCCTATATGAAGCAGTACTTC.

The rearrangement uses TRBV24-1 and TRBJ2-3, with TRBD1 matching 9 bases. Losses at the gene ends were 10 bases for V and 3 bases for J; bases not matched to a gene: 1. CDR1 is KGHDR and CDR2 is SFDVKD in the germline V gene. This CDR3 is 12 amino acids long. The CDR3 DNA reads TGTGCCACTGGACAGGGGACAGATACGCAGTATTTT. Its protein is CATGQGTDTQYF.

This clone was recorded a few times. The chain links TRBV9 to TRBJ2-1, with TRBD2 identical over 10 bases. Germline CDR1 is SGDLS and CDR2 is YYNGEE. This CDR3 comprises 15 residues. V was pared by 5 bases and J by 9 bases, with 11 bases of the junction left unmatched. The chain's CDR3 is CASSTPSGGVVEQFF. CDR3 DNA sequence: TGTGCCAGCAGTACCCCCAGCGGGGGGGTAGTTGAGCAGTTCTTC.

The rearrangement joins TRBV7-3 to TRBJ2-1; 14 bases are shared with TRBD2. Germline CDR1 SGHTA, CDR2 FQGTGA. CDR3 length: 17 residues. V lost 2 bases to trimming and J lost 9 bases; unmatched junction nucleotides: 9. For the CDR3, the DNA is TGTGCCAGCAGCTTATCAGGGACTAGCGGGAGTAGAGGTGAGCAGTTCTTC. This sequence encodes CASSLSGTSGSRGEQFF.

Notes on this clone: This sample includes further DNA sequences coding for the same CDR3. This sequence joins TRBV7-9 and TRBJ1-1; D remains ambiguous. CDR1 and CDR2 from the germline V gene are SEHNR and FQNEAQ (reference sequence). V was shortened by 1 base and J by 1 base, with 7 bases between the two germline ends. The CDR3 spans 14 residues. The CDR3 spells CASSLVTPNTEAFF. CDR3 sequence (DNA): TGTGCCAGCAGCTTAGTGACACCGAACACTGAAGCTTTCTTT.

This clone occurred once. The chain has TRBV9 and TRBJ1-3; D uncertain. The V gene's germline CDR1 is SGDLS and CDR2 YYNGEE. V was shortened by 0 bases and J by 4 bases, with 14 bases between the two germline ends. The CDR3 is 16 residues long. CDR3 sequence: CASSVGIAGSGNTIYF. The DNA of the CDR3 is TGTGCCAGCAGCGTAGGAATCGCGGGGTCGGGAAACACCATATATTTT. The full variable domain, with the rest looked up from reference TRBV9 and TRBJ1-3, is DSGVTQTPKHLITATGQRVTLRCSPRSGDLSVYWYQQSLDQGLQFLIQYYNGEERAKGNILERFSAQQFPDLHSELNLSSLELGDSALYFCASSVGIAGSGNTIYFGEGSWLTVV.

This clone is a singleton in its sample. The gene calls are TRBV20-1 and TRBJ1-1; D might be TRBD1 (5 bases). The CDR3 spans 10 residues. Germline loops: CDR1 DFQATT, CDR2 SNEGSKA (reference sequence). The V gene lost 4 bases and the J gene lost 7 bases, with 7 bases spanning the gap. The CDR3, as DNA: TGCAGTGCTAAACAGGTTGAAGCTTTCTTT. This sequence encodes CSAKQVEAFF.

The chain has TRBV7-9 and TRBJ2-7, with D unclear. CDR3 length: 12 amino acids. Germline V CDR1 and CDR2: SEHNR, FQNEAQ (reference sequence). The germline V and J ends were trimmed by 2 bases and 6 bases, with 8 bases remaining between them. CDR3 sequence: CASSLTASEQYF. The CDR3 nucleotides read TGTGCCAGCAGCTTAACTGCGAGCGAGCAGTACTTC.

This rearrangement joins TRBV7-2 to TRBJ1-2, with D maybe TRBD1 (6 bases). With 7 bases removed from V and 4 bases from J, the gap between germline ends came to 16 bases. Germline lookup yields CDR1 SGHTA and CDR2 FQGNSA. This CDR3 has 14 amino acids. CDR3 in DNA: TGTGCCAGCACCCCCCGGACAGCCCCCTATGGCTACACCTTC. It codes for CASTPRTAPYGYTF.

The chain links TRBV5-4 to TRBJ1-3; D is possibly TRBD1 (5 bases). The germline gives CDR1 SGHNT, CDR2 YYREEE (reference sequence). V lost 0 bases, J lost 0 bases, and 13 bases lay in between. The CDR3 has 17 amino acids. The CDR3 nucleotides are TGTGCCAGCAGCTTGGATCAAGGACATTACTCTGGAAACACCATATATTTT. It translates to CASSLDQGHYSGNTIYF.

The chain employs TRBV7-3 and TRBJ2-1, with 7 bases identical to TRBD2. This CDR3 is built from 13 residues. The ends lost 9 bases at V and 4 bases at J; junction bases unmatched: 6. The V gene's germline CDR1 is SGHTA and CDR2 FQGTGA. CDR3 sequence (DNA): TGTGCCAGGGGAGGGTCGGAGTACAATGAGCAGTTCTTC. It codes for CARGGSEYNEQFF.

The chain recombines TRBV14 with TRBJ2-1; TRBD2 is a possible D gene (6 bases). The CDR3 runs 12 residues. V lost 5 bases, J lost 7 bases, and 9 bases lay in between. Germline CDR1 SGHDN, CDR2 FVKESK. CDR3 nucleotide sequence: TGTGCCAGCAGCTTGACTAGGAATGAGCAGTTCTTC. Its translation: CASSLTRNEQFF.

This chain joins TRBV30 and TRBJ2-7, with D tentatively TRBD2 (5 bases). From germline, CDR1 is GTSNPN and CDR2 SVGIG (reference sequence). V was clipped by 0 bases and J by 6 bases, with 21 bases between them. This CDR3 has 16 amino acids. The CDR3: CAWSVLRGGFRVEQYF. CDR3 nucleotide sequence: TGTGCCTGGAGTGTACTCCGCGGCGGGTTTAGGGTCGAGCAGTACTTC.

This rearrangement joins TRBV30 to TRBJ1-4; 8 bases map to TRBD1. The CDR3 loop spans 14 amino acids. The V and J ends lost 2 bases and 5 bases, in that order; junction bases with no gene match: 4. The germline V gene has CDR1 GTSNPN and CDR2 SVGIG (reference sequence). This CDR3 reads CAWSWTGKNEKLFF. CDR3 nucleotide sequence: TGTGCCTGGAGTTGGACAGGGAAAAATGAAAAACTGTTTTTT.

This chain joins TRBV20-1 and TRBJ2-7, with D uncertain. This CDR3 has 15 residues. Trimming took off 3 bases at V and 2 bases at J, with 17 bases between the two ends. Looked up from germline, CDR1 is DFQATT and CDR2 is SNEGSKA (reference sequence). The CDR3 DNA reads TGCAGTGCTAGTTCGCCTCGCGGCCAAACCTACGAGCAGTACTTC. It translates to CSASSPRGQTYEQYF.

The V call is TRBV7-9, the J call TRBJ1-2, with D possibly being TRBD1 (5 bases). The V gene's germline CDR1 is SEHNR and CDR2 FQNEAQ (reference sequence). The germline V and J ends were trimmed by 2 bases and 6 bases, with 7 bases remaining between them. This CDR3 contains 12 residues. CDR3 loop: CASSLRGNGYTF. CDR3 sequence (DNA): TGTGCCAGCAGCTTAAGGGGAAATGGCTACACCTTC.

The J gene is TRBJ2-6, the V gene TRBV5-1, with D possibly TRBD1 on 6 matching bases. Germline CDR1 and CDR2: SGHRS and YFSETQ. The CDR3 runs to 15 residues. V shed 2 bases and J shed 2 bases, with 8 bases lying between them. The CDR3 here is CASSFTGTGANVLTF. The CDR3 DNA reads TGCGCCAGCAGCTTCACAGGGACTGGGGCCAACGTCCTGACTTTC.

The chain couples TRBV5-6 to TRBJ1-4; possible D gene TRBD1, 6 bases. The CDR3 contains 15 residues. Germline loops: CDR1 SGHDT, CDR2 YYEEEE. Between the trimmed V and J ends, which lost 3 bases and 4 bases, there was a span of 13 bases. The CDR3 bases are TGTGCCAGCAGCTCCACCCAGGGGCGTAATGAAAAACTGTTTTTT. Translated: CASSSTQGRNEKLFF. The whole variable domain, filled in from reference TRBV5-6 and TRBJ1-4, reads DAGVTQSPTHLIKTRGQQVTLRCSPKSGHDTVSWYQQALGQGPQFIFQYYEEEERQRGNFPDRFSGHQFPNYSSELNVNALLLGDSALYLCASSSTQGRNEKLFFGSGTQLSVL.

V is TRBV18 and J is TRBJ2-7; TRBD1 matches 12 bases. The CDR3 sequence is 18 residues long. Per the germline V gene, CDR1 is KGHSH and CDR2 is LQKENI. V gave up 4 bases and J gave up 4 bases; unmatched junction bases: 14. CDR3 loop: CASSRAPSGGQGAYEQYF. The CDR3 nucleotides are TGTGCCAGCTCACGGGCCCCGTCAGGGGGACAGGGGGCTTACGAGCAGTACTTC.

The V call is TRBV5-8, the J call TRBJ2-5; TRBD2 aligns across 9 bases. After removal of 5 bases from V and 5 bases from J, the junction contained 10 bases not matched to a gene. This CDR3 has 15 amino acids. CDR1 SGHTS and CDR2 YDEGEE come from the germline V gene. The CDR3 reads CASSPSGTSRETQYF. Written as DNA, the CDR3 is TGTGCCAGCAGTCCCTCCGGGACTAGCAGGGAGACCCAGTACTTC.

The CDR3 spells CASSLGQGLVGYTF. The DNA of the CDR3 is TGTGCCAGCAGTTTGGGGCAGGGATTGGTTGGCTACACCTTC. This sequence joins TRBV28 and TRBJ1-2, with a weak D call TRBD1 (5 bases). CDR1 is MDHEN, CDR2 SYDVKM, per germline. Trimming left V 3 bases short and J 7 bases short, with 15 bases between. The CDR3 totals 14 residues.

This CDR3 reads CASRVEGAYEQYF. The CDR3 DNA is TGTGCCAGCAGGGTGGAAGGGGCCTACGAGCAGTACTTC. The chain carries TRBV21-1 and TRBJ2-7; TRBD1, as called in the table, went unchecked against the DNA. TRBV21-1 is deemed a pseudogene. The CDR3 runs to 13 residues.

The chain joins TRBV5-4 to TRBJ2-7; tentative D call: TRBD1 (6 bases). Trimming took off 4 bases at V and 0 bases at J, with 14 bases between the two ends. CDR1 SGHNT and CDR2 YYREEE come from the germline V gene (reference sequence). The CDR3 loop spans 15 amino acids. The DNA for the CDR3 is TGTGCCAGCAGCGGCCGGGACACTGGCTCCTACGAGCAGTACTTC. Translating gives CASSGRDTGSYEQYF.